This note documents a single TCR beta chain sequence. The antigen is unknown. The data are from a study of fetal regulatory T cell absence and autoimmunity. Study-wide points: Some top pancreas TCR clones were over 80-fold enriched versus cord blood.

Assay: immunoSEQ multiplex PCR; the TCRdb copy retains only in-frame clones and omits some. The sample lists 95,000 or so clones, about two thirds occurring once. The CDR3 totals 11 residues. The V gene lost 2 bases and the J gene lost 4 bases, with 4 bases spanning the gap. The germline CDR1 and CDR2 sequences are GTSNPN and SVGIG (reference sequence). The TCR was taken from a male donor with IPEX syndrome. V gene TRBV30 combines with J gene TRBJ2-3; no clear D gene. Material: pancreas tissue. The CDR3 DNA is TGTGCCTGGAGTAACGCAGATACGCAGTATTTT. Translated: CAWSNADTQYF.